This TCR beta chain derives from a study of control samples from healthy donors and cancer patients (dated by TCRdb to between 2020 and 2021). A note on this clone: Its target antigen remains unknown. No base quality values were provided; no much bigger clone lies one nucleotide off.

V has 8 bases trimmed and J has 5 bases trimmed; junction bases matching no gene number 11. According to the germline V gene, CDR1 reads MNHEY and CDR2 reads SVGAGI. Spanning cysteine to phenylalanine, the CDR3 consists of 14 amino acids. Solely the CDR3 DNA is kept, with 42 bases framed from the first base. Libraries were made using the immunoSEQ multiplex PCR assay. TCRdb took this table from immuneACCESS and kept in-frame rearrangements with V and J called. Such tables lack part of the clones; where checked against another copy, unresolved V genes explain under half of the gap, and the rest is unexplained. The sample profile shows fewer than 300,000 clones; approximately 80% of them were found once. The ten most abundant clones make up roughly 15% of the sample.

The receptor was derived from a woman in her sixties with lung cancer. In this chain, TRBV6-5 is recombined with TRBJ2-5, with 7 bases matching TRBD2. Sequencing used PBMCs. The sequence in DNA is TGTGCCAGCTTTTCTAGCGGAGGGTGGGAGACCCAGTACTTC. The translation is CASFSSGGWETQYF.